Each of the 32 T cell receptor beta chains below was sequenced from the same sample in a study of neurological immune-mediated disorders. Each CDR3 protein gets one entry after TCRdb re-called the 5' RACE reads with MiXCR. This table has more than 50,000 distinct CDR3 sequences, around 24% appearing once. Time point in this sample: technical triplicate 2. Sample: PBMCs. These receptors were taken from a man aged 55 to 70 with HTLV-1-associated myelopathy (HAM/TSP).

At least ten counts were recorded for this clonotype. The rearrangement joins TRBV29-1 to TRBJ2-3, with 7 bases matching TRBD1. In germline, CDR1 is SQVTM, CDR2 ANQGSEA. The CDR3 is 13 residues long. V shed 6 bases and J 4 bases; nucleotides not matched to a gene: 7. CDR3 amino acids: CSVNRGAADTQYF. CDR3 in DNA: TGCAGCGTGAACAGGGGAGCGGCAGATACGCAGTATTTT.

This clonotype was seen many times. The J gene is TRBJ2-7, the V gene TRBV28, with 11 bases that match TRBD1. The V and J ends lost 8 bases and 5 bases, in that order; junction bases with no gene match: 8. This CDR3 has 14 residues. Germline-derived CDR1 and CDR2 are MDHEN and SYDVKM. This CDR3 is CASGTGGSAHEQYF. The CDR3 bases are TGTGCCAGCGGGACAGGGGGTTCAGCTCACGAGCAGTACTTC.

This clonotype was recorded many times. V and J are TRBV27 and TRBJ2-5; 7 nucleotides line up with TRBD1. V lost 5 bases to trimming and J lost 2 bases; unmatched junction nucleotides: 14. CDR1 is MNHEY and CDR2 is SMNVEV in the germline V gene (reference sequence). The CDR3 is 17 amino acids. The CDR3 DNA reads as TGTGCCAGCAGTCCAGTACAGGGGTGGGGCCAGCAAGAGACCCAGTACTTC. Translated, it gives CASSPVQGWGQQETQYF.

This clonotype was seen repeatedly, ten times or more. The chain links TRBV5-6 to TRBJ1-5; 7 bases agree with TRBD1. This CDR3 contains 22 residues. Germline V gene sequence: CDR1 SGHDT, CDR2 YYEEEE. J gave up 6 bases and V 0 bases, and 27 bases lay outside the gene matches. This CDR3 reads CASSLESWLPDTGDGLVQPQHF. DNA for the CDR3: TGTGCCAGCAGCTTGGAGTCCTGGCTCCCCGACACAGGGGATGGATTAGTTCAGCCCCAGCATTTT.

CDR3 sequence (DNA): TGTGCCAGCGGAAGGACAGGGGGACAGAACACCGGGGAGCTGTTTTTT. This gives the protein CASGRTGGQNTGELFF. The chain is built from TRBV7-3 and TRBJ2-2, with TRBD1 matching over 10 bases. V shed 8 bases, J shed 1 base, and the junction held 7 bases outside the gene matches. Germline assignment: CDR1 SGHTA and CDR2 FQGTGA. The CDR3 totals 16 residues.

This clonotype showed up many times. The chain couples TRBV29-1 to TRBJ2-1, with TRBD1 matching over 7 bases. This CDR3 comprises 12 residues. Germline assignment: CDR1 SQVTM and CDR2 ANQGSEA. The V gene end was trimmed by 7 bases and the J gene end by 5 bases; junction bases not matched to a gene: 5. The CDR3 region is CSARGQHNEQFF. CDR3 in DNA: TGCAGCGCCCGGGGACAGCACAATGAGCAGTTCTTC.

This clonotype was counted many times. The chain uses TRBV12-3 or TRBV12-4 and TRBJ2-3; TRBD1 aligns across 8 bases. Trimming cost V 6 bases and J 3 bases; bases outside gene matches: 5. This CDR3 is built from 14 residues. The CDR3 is CASRYDRGTDTQYF. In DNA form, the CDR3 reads TGTGCCAGCAGATACGACAGGGGTACAGATACGCAGTATTTT.

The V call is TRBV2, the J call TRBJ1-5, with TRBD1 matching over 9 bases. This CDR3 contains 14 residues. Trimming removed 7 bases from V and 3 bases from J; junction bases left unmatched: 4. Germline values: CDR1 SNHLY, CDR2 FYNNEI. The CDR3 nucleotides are TGTGCCAGCAAGGGGACAGGGCCCAATCAGCCCCAGCATTTT. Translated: CASKGTGPNQPQHF.

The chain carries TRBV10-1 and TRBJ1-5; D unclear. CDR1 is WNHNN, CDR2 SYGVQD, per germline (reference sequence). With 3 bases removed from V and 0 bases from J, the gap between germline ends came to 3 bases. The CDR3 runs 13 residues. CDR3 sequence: CASSDNSNQPQHF. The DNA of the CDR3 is TGCGCCAGCAGTGATAATAGCAATCAGCCCCAGCATTTT.

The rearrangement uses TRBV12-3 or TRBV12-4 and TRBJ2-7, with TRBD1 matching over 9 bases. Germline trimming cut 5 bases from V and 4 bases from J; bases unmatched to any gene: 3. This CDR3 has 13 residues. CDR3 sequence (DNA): TGTGCCAGCAGTCCCGGACAGGGGTACGAGCAGTACTTC. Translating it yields CASSPGQGYEQYF.

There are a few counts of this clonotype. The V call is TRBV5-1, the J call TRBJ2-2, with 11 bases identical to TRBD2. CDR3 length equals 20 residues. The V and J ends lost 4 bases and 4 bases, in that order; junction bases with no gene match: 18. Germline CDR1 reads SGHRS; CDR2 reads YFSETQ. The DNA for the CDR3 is TGCGCCAGCAGCGAATACCAACCTTTGACTAGCGGGACTTCCACCGGGGAGCTGTTTTTT. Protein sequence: CASSEYQPLTSGTSTGELFF.

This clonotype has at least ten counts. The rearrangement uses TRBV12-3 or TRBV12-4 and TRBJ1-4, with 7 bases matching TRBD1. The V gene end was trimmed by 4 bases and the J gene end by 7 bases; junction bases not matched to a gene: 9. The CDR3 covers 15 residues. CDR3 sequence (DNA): TGTGCCAGCAGTTACACTGAGGGGGCCGGTGAAAAACTGTTTTTT. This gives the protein CASSYTEGAGEKLFF.

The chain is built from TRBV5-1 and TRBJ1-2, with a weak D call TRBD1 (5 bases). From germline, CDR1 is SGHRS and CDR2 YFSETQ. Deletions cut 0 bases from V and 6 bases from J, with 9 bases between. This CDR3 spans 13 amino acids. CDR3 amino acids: CASSLGQWDGYTF. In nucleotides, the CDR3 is TGCGCCAGCAGCTTGGGACAGTGGGATGGCTACACCTTC.

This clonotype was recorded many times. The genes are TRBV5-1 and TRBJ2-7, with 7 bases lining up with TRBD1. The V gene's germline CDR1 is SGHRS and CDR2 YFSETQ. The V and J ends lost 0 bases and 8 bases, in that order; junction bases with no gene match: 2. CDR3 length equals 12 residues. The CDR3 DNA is TGCGCCAGCAGCTTGGAGACAGGGAAGCAGTACTTC. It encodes CASSLETGKQYF.

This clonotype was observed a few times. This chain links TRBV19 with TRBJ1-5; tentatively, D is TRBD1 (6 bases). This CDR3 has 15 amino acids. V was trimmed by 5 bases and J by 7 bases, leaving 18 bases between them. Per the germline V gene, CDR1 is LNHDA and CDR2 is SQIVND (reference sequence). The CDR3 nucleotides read TGTGCCAGTAGTGTTGGGGGGGCGTCGTGGCAGCCCCAGCATTTT. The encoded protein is CASSVGGASWQPQHF. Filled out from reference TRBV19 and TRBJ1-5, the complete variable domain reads DGGITQSPKYLFRKEGQNVTLSCEQNLNHDAMYWYRQDPGQGLRLIYYSQIVNDFQKGDIAEGYSVSREKKESFPLTVTSAQKNPTAFYLCASSVGGASWQPQHFGDGTRLSIL.

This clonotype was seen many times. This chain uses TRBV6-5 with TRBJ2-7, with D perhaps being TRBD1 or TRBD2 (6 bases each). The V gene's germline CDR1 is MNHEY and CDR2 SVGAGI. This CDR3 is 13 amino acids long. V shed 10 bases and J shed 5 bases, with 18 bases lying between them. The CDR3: CATKPGAGDEQYF. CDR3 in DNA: TGTGCCACCAAACCGGGAGCAGGGGACGAGCAGTACTTC.

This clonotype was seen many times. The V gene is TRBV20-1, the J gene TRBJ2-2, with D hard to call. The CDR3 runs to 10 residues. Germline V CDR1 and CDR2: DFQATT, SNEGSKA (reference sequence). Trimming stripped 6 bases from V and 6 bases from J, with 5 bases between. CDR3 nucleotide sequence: TGCAGTGCCAAACCCGGGGAGCTGTTTTTT. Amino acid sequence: CSAKPGELFF.

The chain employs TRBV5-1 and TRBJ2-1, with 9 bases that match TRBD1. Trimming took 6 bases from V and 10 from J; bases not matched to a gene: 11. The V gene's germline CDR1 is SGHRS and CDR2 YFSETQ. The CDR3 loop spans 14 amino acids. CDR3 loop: CASKGTGSGREQFF. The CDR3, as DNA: TGCGCCAGCAAGGGGACAGGGTCCGGTCGAGAGCAGTTCTTC.

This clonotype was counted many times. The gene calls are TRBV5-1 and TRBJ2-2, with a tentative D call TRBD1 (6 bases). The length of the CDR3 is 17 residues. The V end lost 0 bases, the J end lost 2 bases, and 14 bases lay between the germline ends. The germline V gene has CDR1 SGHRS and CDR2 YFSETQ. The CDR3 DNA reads TGCGCCAGCAGCTTGGCAACAGGGAGCAAAAACACCGGGGAGCTGTTTTTT. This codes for CASSLATGSKNTGELFF.

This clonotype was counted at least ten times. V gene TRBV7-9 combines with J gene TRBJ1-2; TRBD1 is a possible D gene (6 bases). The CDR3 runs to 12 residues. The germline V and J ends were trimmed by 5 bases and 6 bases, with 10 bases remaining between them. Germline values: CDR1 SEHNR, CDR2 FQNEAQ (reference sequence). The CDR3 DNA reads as TGTGCCAGCAGCCTACAGGGAGATGGCTACACCTTC. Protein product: CASSLQGDGYTF.

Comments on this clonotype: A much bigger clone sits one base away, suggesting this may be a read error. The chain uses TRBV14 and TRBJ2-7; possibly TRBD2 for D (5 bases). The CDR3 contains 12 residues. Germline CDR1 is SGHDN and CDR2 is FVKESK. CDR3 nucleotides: TGTTCCAGCGTCGGGGAGTTCTACGAGCAGTACTTC. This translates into CSSVGEFYEQYF. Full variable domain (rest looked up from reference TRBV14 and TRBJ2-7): EAGVTQFPSHSVIEKGQTVTLRCDPISGHDNLYWYRRVMGKEIKFLLHFVKESKQDESGMPNNRFLAERTGGTYSTLKVQPAELEDSGVYFCSSVGEFYEQYFGPGTRLTVT.

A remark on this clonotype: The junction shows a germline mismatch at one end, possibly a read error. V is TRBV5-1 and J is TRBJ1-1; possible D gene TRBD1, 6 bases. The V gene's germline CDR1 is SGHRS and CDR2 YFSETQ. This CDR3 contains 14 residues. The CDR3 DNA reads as TGCGCCAGCAACTTGTGGGGGCCGGGCACTGAAGCTTTCTTT. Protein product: CASNLWGPGTEAFF. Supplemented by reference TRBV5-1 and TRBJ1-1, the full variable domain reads KAGVTQTPRYLIKTRGQQVTLSCSPISGHRSVSWYQQTPGQGLQFLFEYFSETQRNKGNFPGRFSGRQFSNSRSEMNVSTLELGDSALYLCASNLWGPGTEAFFGQGTRLTVV.

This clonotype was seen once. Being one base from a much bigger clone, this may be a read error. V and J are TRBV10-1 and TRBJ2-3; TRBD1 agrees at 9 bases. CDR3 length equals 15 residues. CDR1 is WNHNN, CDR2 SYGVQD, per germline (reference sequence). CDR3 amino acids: CARSEGTGTSDTQYF. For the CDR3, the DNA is TGCGCCAGAAGTGAAGGGACAGGGACTTCGGATACGCAGTATTTT.

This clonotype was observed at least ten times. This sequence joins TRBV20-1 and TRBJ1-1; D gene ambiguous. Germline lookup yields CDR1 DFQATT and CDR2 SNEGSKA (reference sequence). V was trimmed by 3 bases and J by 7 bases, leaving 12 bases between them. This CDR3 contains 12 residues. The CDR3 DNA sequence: TGCAGTGCTAGTGGGCCCGGGTTTGAAGCTTTCTTT. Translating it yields CSASGPGFEAFF.

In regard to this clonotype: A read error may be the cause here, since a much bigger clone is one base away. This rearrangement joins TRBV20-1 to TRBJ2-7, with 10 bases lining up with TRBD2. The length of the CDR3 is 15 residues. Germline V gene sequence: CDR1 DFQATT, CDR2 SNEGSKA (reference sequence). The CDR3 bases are TGCTGTGCTAGAGTGGGGACTAGCGTAACCTACGAGCAGTACTTC. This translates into CCARVGTSVTYEQYF.

Here the CDR3 reads CASSYGVEQFF. DNA for the CDR3: TGTGCCAGCAGTTACGGCGTTGAGCAGTTCTTC. V usage is TRBV6-5 and J usage is TRBJ2-1; D call uncertain. CDR3 length: 11 amino acids. V was clipped by 2 bases and J by 9 bases, with 5 bases between them. CDR1 is MNHEY, CDR2 SVGAGI, per germline.

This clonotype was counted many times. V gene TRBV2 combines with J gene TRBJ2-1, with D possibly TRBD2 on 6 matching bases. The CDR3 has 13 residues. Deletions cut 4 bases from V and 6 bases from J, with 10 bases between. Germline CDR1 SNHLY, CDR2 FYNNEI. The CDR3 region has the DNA TGTGCCAGCAGTGTTAGCGGCCTCAATGAGCAGTTCTTC. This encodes CASSVSGLNEQFF.

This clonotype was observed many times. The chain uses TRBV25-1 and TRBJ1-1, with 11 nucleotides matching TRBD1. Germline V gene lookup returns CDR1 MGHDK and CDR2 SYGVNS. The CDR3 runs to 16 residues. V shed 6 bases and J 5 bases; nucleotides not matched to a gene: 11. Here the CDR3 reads CASSPRTGGAGTEAFF. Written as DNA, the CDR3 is TGTGCCAGCAGCCCCCGGACAGGGGGCGCGGGGACTGAAGCTTTCTTT.

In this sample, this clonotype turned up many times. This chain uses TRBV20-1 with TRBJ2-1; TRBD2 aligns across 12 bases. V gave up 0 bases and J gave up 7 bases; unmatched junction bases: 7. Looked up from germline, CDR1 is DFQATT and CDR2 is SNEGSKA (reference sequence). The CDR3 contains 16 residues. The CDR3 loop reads CSAREGTSGLRNEQFF. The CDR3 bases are TGCAGTGCTAGAGAAGGGACTAGCGGGCTCAGGAATGAGCAGTTCTTC.

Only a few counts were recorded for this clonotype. The CDR3 sequence is CAIRETGRGYEQYF. DNA for the CDR3: TGTGCCATCAGGGAGACTGGGAGGGGTTACGAGCAGTACTTC. The chain recombines TRBV10-3 with TRBJ2-7; 7 positions agree with TRBD2. Unmatched junction bases numbered 9, after V lost 6 bases and J lost 4 bases. Germline CDR1 reads ENHRY; CDR2 reads SYGVKD. The CDR3 has 14 residues.

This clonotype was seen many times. The CDR3: CASSLEAGPSYNEQFF. Written as DNA, the CDR3 is TGTGCCAGCAGTTTAGAAGCGGGGCCTTCCTACAATGAGCAGTTCTTC. This chain joins TRBV27 and TRBJ2-1, with 7 bases fitting TRBD2. The CDR3 is 16 residues long. V gave up 2 bases and J gave up 1 base; unmatched junction bases: 5. The V gene's germline CDR1 is MNHEY and CDR2 SMNVEV (reference sequence).

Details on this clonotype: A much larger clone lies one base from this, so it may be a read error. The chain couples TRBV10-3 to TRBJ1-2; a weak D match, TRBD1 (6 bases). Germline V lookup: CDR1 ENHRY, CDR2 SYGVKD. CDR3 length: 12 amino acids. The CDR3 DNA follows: TGTTCCATCAGGGGCCCGAGGGGATCTTCCACCTTC. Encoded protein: CSIRGPRGSSTF.